The clone carrying this T cell receptor (beta chain) was seen more than once but under ten times. The TCRbeta library incorporated unique molecular identifiers. TCRdb re-analysed the PCR reads in MiXCR, keeping a single row per CDR3 protein. The sample has a few hundred thousand distinct CDR3 sequences, about 26% seen once. Germline V CDR1 and CDR2: MDHEN, SYDVKM. The CDR3 is 15 residues long. The ends lost 6 bases at V and 4 bases at J; junction bases unmatched: 9. These data originate in a study of T-cell reconstitution after alpha-beta-depleted transplantation in children. The TCR originated in a girl aged 2 to 9 with Fanconi anemia, due to receive a stem cell transplant. This material consisted of PBMCs, taken before TCRalphabeta/CD19-depleted stem cell transplant. The chain links TRBV28 to TRBJ2-7, with 10 bases aligning to TRBD1. DNA of the CDR3: TGTGCCAGCAGCACCGTCGGACAGGGGGTTTACGAGCAGTACTTC. Translated: CASSTVGQGVYEQYF.